These 30 T cell receptor beta chains were sequenced from one sample in a study of blood T cell repertoires in COVID-19. Clones were sequenced by immunoSEQ multiplex PCR, and TCRdb holds only the in-frame ones, with some missing. The data show about 350,000 clones, approximately 91% seen once. The sequenced sample was PBMCs or T cells enriched from blood (not recorded which). Receptors originate from a woman in her 30s who had been exposed to COVID-19.

This clone was counted ten times or more. The chain employs TRBV28 and TRBJ2-2; D is possibly TRBD2 (7 bases). The length of the CDR3 is 17 residues. Trimming cost V 4 bases and J 2 bases, with 17 bases left between them. Germline V gene lookup returns CDR1 MDHEN and CDR2 SYDVKM. CDR3 in DNA: TGTGCCAGCAGTTATTCAACAGGGAGGGCCAACACCGGGGAGCTGTTTTTT. This sequence encodes CASSYSTGRANTGELFF.

Concerning this clone itself: This sample also contains other DNA sequences that code for the same CDR3. CDR3 DNA sequence: TGCGCCAGCAGCTTGGGTGACAGGAGCTACGAGCAGTACTTC. Its translation: CASSLGDRSYEQYF. The rearrangement joins TRBV5-1 to TRBJ2-7; tentative D call: TRBD1 (6 bases). Trimming cost V 0 bases and J 3 bases, with 10 bases left between them. Germline V gene lookup returns CDR1 SGHRS and CDR2 YFSETQ. The CDR3 is 14 residues long.

This chain connects TRBV19 to TRBJ2-7; TRBD2 is a possible D gene (6 bases). The CDR3 is made up of 13 amino acids. V gave up 5 bases and J gave up 7 bases, with 15 bases separating them. The V gene's germline CDR1 is LNHDA and CDR2 SQIVND (reference sequence). The CDR3 bases are TGTGCCAGTAGTCCCGGGACCGGAGGGGAGCAGTACTTC. Its translation: CASSPGTGGEQYF.

The CDR3 sequence: CASSRGTSSYNEQFF. In nucleotides, the CDR3 is TGTGCCAGCAGCCGGGGGACGAGCTCCTACAATGAGCAGTTCTTC. This chain joins TRBV25-1 and TRBJ2-1; D perhaps matches TRBD2 (6 bases). The CDR3 contains 15 residues. Germline-derived CDR1 and CDR2 are MGHDK and SYGVNS. V gave up 6 bases and J gave up 0 bases, with 12 bases separating them.

The chain combines TRBV7-3 with TRBJ2-1, with 7 bases aligning to TRBD1. The CDR3 spans 15 residues. Germline CDR1 reads SGHTA; CDR2 reads FQGTGA. Trimming removed 1 base from V and 2 bases from J; junction bases left unmatched: 2. CDR3 coding DNA: TGTGCCAGCAGCTTAATAGGGACAGCCTACAATGAGCAGTTCTTC. This sequence encodes CASSLIGTAYNEQFF.

The chain carries TRBV27 and TRBJ2-7; TRBD2 matches at 9 bases. The CDR3 loop spans 17 amino acids. V was pared by 1 base and J by 4 bases, with 11 bases of the junction left unmatched. Germline CDR1 MNHEY, CDR2 SMNVEV (reference sequence). CDR3 in DNA: TGTGCCAGCAGTTTATTCGCGACTAGCGGCCAATCATACGAGCAGTACTTC. This sequence encodes CASSLFATSGQSYEQYF.

The genes are TRBV7-6 and TRBJ2-2, with D maybe TRBD2 (7 bases). The CDR3 extends over 13 amino acids. Germline-derived CDR1 and CDR2 are SGHVS and FNYEAQ. V was pared by 5 bases and J by 6 bases, with 10 bases between. The CDR3 nucleotides read TGTGCCAGCAGCAGGGGGGGCCCCGGGGAGCTGTTTTTT. This translates into CASSRGGPGELFF.

The rearrangement joins TRBV27 to TRBJ1-1, with TRBD1 as a possible D gene (5 bases). The CDR3 is 14 residues long. Trimming removed 0 bases at V and 5 bases at J, with 10 bases between. Germline assignment: CDR1 MNHEY and CDR2 SMNVEV (reference sequence). The CDR3 DNA is TGTGCCAGCAGTTTATCTTGGGGGAGGACTGAAGCTTTCTTT. Encoded protein: CASSLSWGRTEAFF.

The sample holds one count of this clone. The gene calls are TRBV5-6 and TRBJ2-5; possible D gene TRBD2, 6 bases. The CDR3 is made up of 15 amino acids. CDR1 is SGHDT, CDR2 YYEEEE, per germline. V was trimmed by 4 bases and J by 1 base, leaving 14 bases between them. DNA of the CDR3: TGTGCCAGCAGCCTGCGGGCGGGAAGCCAAGAGACCCAGTACTTC. This gives the protein CASSLRAGSQETQYF.

CDR3 residues: CASSYPTGGGQETQYF. The CDR3 coding sequence is TGTGCCAGCAGTTACCCGACAGGGGGTGGGCAAGAGACCCAGTACTTC. This sequence joins TRBV6-6 and TRBJ2-5; 9 bases align to TRBD1. The CDR3 has 16 amino acids. Germline loops: CDR1 MNHNY, CDR2 SVGAGI (reference sequence). V shed 2 bases, J shed 2 bases, and the junction held 6 bases outside the gene matches.

The chain carries TRBV27 and TRBJ2-7; 8 nucleotides agree with TRBD1. This CDR3 has 16 amino acids. Germline values: CDR1 MNHEY, CDR2 SMNVEV (reference sequence). V lost 5 bases and J lost 4; bases outside the gene matches: 13. CDR3 bases: TGTGCCAGCAGTGAAGGACAGGGCCCTTCAGGGTACGAGCAGTACTTC. Its protein product is CASSEGQGPSGYEQYF.

CDR3 residues: CASSPTAGWSSGANVLTF. Here the CDR3 DNA reads TGTGCCAGCTCACCAACGGCGGGGTGGAGCTCTGGGGCCAACGTCCTGACTTTC. The genes are TRBV18 and TRBJ2-6; D perhaps matches TRBD2 (6 bases). The germline V gene has CDR1 KGHSH and CDR2 LQKENI. The CDR3 runs 18 residues. V lost 2 bases, J lost 0 bases, and 14 bases lay in between.

J is TRBJ1-1 and V is TRBV5-1; perhaps TRBD1 as D (5 bases). This CDR3 comprises 16 residues. V was clipped by 4 bases and J by 1 base, with 17 bases between them. Per the germline V gene, CDR1 is SGHRS and CDR2 is YFSETQ. The CDR3 bases are TGCGCCAGCAGCGAACTAAGACCCGGGGGGAACACTGAAGCTTTCTTT. Translation gives CASSELRPGGNTEAFF.

This chain connects TRBV27 to TRBJ2-7; D might be TRBD1 (6 bases). CDR1 is MNHEY, CDR2 SMNVEV, per germline (reference sequence). V was clipped by 5 bases and J by 4 bases, with 9 bases between them. The CDR3 is 12 residues long. The CDR3 here is CASSTGSYEQYF. Here the CDR3 DNA reads TGTGCCAGCAGTACAGGGTCGTACGAGCAGTACTTC.

The rearrangement links TRBV6-6 to TRBJ2-4; D is perhaps TRBD2 (6 bases). Germline loops: CDR1 MNHNY, CDR2 SVGAGI (reference sequence). The ends were cut back, 2 bases at V and 3 bases at J, with 14 bases in the middle. This CDR3 has 16 amino acids. CDR3 sequence reads: CASSYSPGESKNIQYF. In nucleotides, the CDR3 is TGTGCCAGCAGTTACAGTCCGGGAGAGAGCAAAAACATTCAGTACTTC.

V and J are TRBV12-3 or TRBV12-4 and TRBJ2-7; D may be TRBD1 (5 bases). The V and J ends lost 6 bases and 6 bases respectively, with 12 bases between them. CDR3 length: 12 amino acids. CDR3 residues: CASRRWGSEQYF. The CDR3 DNA sequence: TGTGCCAGCAGGCGTTGGGGCAGCGAGCAGTACTTC.

The chain links TRBV6-1 to TRBJ1-1, with D possibly being TRBD1 (5 bases). Looked up from germline, CDR1 is MNHNS and CDR2 is SASEGT. The ends were cut back, 2 bases at V and 1 base at J, with 11 bases in the middle. The CDR3 has 15 residues. This CDR3 is CASSENTGSNTEAFF. CDR3 nucleotide sequence: TGTGCCAGCAGTGAAAATACAGGCTCGAACACTGAAGCTTTCTTT.

The chain joins TRBV27 to TRBJ1-2, with D perhaps matching TRBD1 (5 bases). Germline V gene lookup returns CDR1 MNHEY and CDR2 SMNVEV (reference sequence). V lost 2 bases to trimming and J lost 4 bases, with 8 bases between them. This CDR3 region has 13 residues. CDR3 region: CASSLGRAYGYTF. The CDR3 nucleotides read TGTGCCAGCAGTTTAGGCAGGGCCTATGGCTACACCTTC.

This chain links TRBV7-9 with TRBJ2-7; 12 nucleotides agree with TRBD1. The CDR3 totals 15 residues. The germline CDR1 and CDR2 sequences are SEHNR and FQNEAQ (reference sequence). Trimming cost V 1 base and J 7 bases; bases outside gene matches: 5. CDR3 protein: CASSLVGQGAREQYF. The CDR3 DNA follows: TGTGCCAGCAGCTTAGTGGGACAGGGGGCGAGGGAGCAGTACTTC. Full variable domain (remainder filled in from reference TRBV7-9 and TRBJ2-7): DTGVSQNPRHKITKRGQNVTFRCDPISEHNRLYWYRQTLGQGPEFLTYFQNEAQLEKSRLLSDRFSAERPKGSFSTLEIQRTEQGDSAMYLCASSLVGQGAREQYFGPGTRLTVT.

The genes are TRBV6-5 and TRBJ1-5; no reliable D call. The CDR3 sequence is 14 residues long. Trimming removed 5 bases from V and 2 bases from J, with 10 bases in between. CDR1 is MNHEY, CDR2 SVGAGI, per germline. CDR3 DNA sequence: TGTGCCAGCAGTATGGCTTTCGGCAATCAGCCCCAGCATTTT. Protein: CASSMAFGNQPQHF.

V is TRBV25-1 and J is TRBJ1-2; no definite D call. Germline V gives CDR1 MGHDK, CDR2 SYGVNS. This CDR3 contains 12 residues. V lost 3 bases to trimming and J lost 4 bases, with 6 bases between them. The CDR3 DNA follows: TGTGCCAGCAGTGAGGTCGGCTATGGCTACACCTTC. The encoded protein is CASSEVGYGYTF.

The chain joins TRBV18 to TRBJ2-2; D call uncertain. Germline loops: CDR1 KGHSH, CDR2 LQKENI. V was trimmed by 3 bases and J by 1 base, leaving 3 bases between them. This CDR3 is built from 13 residues. The CDR3 loop is CASSPRNTGELFF. For the CDR3, the DNA is TGTGCCAGCTCACCTAGGAACACCGGGGAGCTGTTTTTT. The variable domain in full, with the rest retrieved from reference TRBV18 and TRBJ2-2, is NAGVMQNPRHLVRRRGQEARLRCSPMKGHSHVYWYRQLPEEGLKFMVYLQKENIIDESGMPKERFSAEFPKEGPSILRIQQVVRGDSAAYFCASSPRNTGELFFGEGSRLTVL.

This chain uses TRBV7-9 with TRBJ2-7; the D gene is possibly TRBD1 (5 bases). This CDR3 contains 15 residues. The V gene lost 2 bases and the J gene lost 2 bases, with 13 bases spanning the gap. Germline CDR1 reads SEHNR; CDR2 reads FQNEAQ (reference sequence). The CDR3 bases are TGTGCCAGCAGCTTAATCGACAGTATCGCCTACGAGCAGTACTTC. As protein: CASSLIDSIAYEQYF.

V and J are TRBV7-2 and TRBJ2-3; 7 bases match TRBD2. Germline V gene sequence: CDR1 SGHTA, CDR2 FQGNSA. CDR3 size: 14 residues. V dropped 3 bases and J dropped 0; count of bases not matched to a gene: 0. The CDR3 DNA reads TGTGCCAGCAGCTTGCGGGGGAGCACAGATACGCAGTATTTT. Translation gives CASSLRGSTDTQYF.

The rearrangement links TRBV6-4 to TRBJ2-2; D perhaps matches TRBD2 (6 bases). The ends were cut back, 3 bases at V and 1 base at J, with 12 bases in the middle. Germline values: CDR1 MRHNA, CDR2 SNTAGT. This CDR3 is 16 amino acids long. The CDR3 spells CASSDGGTGNTGELFF. As DNA, the CDR3 is TGTGCCAGCAGTGATGGCGGGACGGGGAACACCGGGGAGCTGTTTTTT.

A single count supports this clone. The chain links TRBV10-1 to TRBJ2-7; 13 bases fit TRBD2. Looked up from germline, CDR1 is WNHNN and CDR2 is SYGVQD (reference sequence). The CDR3 is 15 residues long. V gave up 3 bases and J gave up 7 bases; unmatched junction bases: 6. DNA for the CDR3: TGCGCCAGCAGTGACCAAGGACTAGCGGGAGAAGAGCAGTACTTC. Translating gives CASSDQGLAGEEQYF.

The chain joins TRBV11-2 to TRBJ2-1; TRBD2 agrees at 8 bases. From germline, CDR1 is SGHAT and CDR2 FQNNGV. Trimming took 0 bases from V and 6 from J; bases not matched to a gene: 7. The CDR3 runs 16 residues. CDR3: CASSLDTGRASNEQFF. The DNA of the CDR3 is TGTGCCAGCAGCTTAGATACCGGGAGGGCCTCCAATGAGCAGTTCTTC.

This clone has just one count. This sequence joins TRBV6-5 and TRBJ2-5, with a weak D call TRBD2 (7 bases). This CDR3 has 13 amino acids. Germline V gene sequence: CDR1 MNHEY, CDR2 SVGAGI. Trimming took 8 bases from V and 4 from J, leaving 14 bases between them. The CDR3: CASEGGALETQYF. The CDR3 region has the DNA TGTGCCAGCGAGGGGGGGGCATTAGAGACCCAGTACTTC.

This clone was picked up one time. CDR3 region: CASSPRTSTGVGNYGYTF. DNA for the CDR3: TGTGCCAGCTCACCACGGACCTCGACAGGGGTGGGAAACTATGGCTACACCTTC. This rearrangement joins TRBV18 to TRBJ1-2, with 8 bases that match TRBD1. CDR3 length equals 18 residues. V lost 1 base to trimming and J lost 2 bases; unmatched junction nucleotides: 12. Germline V gene lookup returns CDR1 KGHSH and CDR2 LQKENI.

This clone has ten or more counts. The chain recombines TRBV7-8 with TRBJ2-7, with D hard to call. CDR3 length equals 13 residues. V gave up 1 base and J gave up 4 bases, with 8 bases separating them. Germline V gives CDR1 SGHVS, CDR2 FQNEAQ. The CDR3 bases are TGTGCCAGCAGCTTAGTTTCGGTTTACGAGCAGTACTTC. The encoded protein is CASSLVSVYEQYF.